Following are 9 T cell receptor beta chains from one sample sequenced in a study of T cell clusters in autoimmune cytopenias. Each sample's input was roughly 250 ng genomic DNA, approximately 37,500 genome equivalents. One tube held mixed TRB-A and TRB-B primer pools for touch-down PCR. From the multiplex PCR reads, TCRdb lists one entry per CDR3 protein and no DNA. In total, the table holds roughly 5,100 distinct CDR3 sequences. These same data were also listed under a study on T cell repertoires in aging, cancer and after chemotherapy.

Sequencing used peripheral blood. The receptors shown here come from a human donor in good health.

This clonotype shows up as medium-sized by frequency. This chain's CDR3 is CASRGPPNYGYTF. This chain joins TRBV6-5 and TRBJ1-2; checking the TCRdb D call of TRBD1 is not possible without DNA. Germline values: CDR1 MNHEY, CDR2 SVGAGI. This CDR3 comprises 13 residues.

This clonotype ranks as medium-sized in terms of frequency. The chain employs TRBV19 and TRBJ2-7; TCRdb proposes TRBD2, but this gene call is untestable without DNA. Germline V CDR1 and CDR2: LNHDA, SQIVND (reference sequence). The CDR3 consists of 12 residues. The CDR3 loop is CASREGTYEQYF. Full variable domain (remainder filled in from reference TRBV19 and TRBJ2-7): DGGITQSPKYLFRKEGQNVTLSCEQNLNHDAMYWYRQDPGQGLRLIYYSQIVNDFQKGDIAEGYSVSREKKESFPLTVTSAQKNPTAFYLCASREGTYEQYFGPGTRLTVT.

This clonotype is labeled medium-sized based on frequency. The CDR3 is CATSSGDTYYEQYF. V usage is TRBV15 and J usage is TRBJ2-7; TCRdb's D call of TRBD1 is untestable without DNA. CDR1 is LNHNV, CDR2 YYDKDF, per germline (reference sequence). The CDR3 has 14 amino acids.

The chain links TRBV11-2 to TRBJ2-5; TCRdb returns TRBD1, unconfirmable since there is no DNA. Germline-derived CDR1 and CDR2 are SGHAT and FQNNGV. This CDR3 region has 13 residues. The CDR3 reads CASSTGQQETQYF.

Judged by frequency, this clonotype is medium-sized (0.01 to 0.1%). Here the CDR3 reads CASSAEGPGKGYTF. The chain combines TRBV5-4 with TRBJ1-2; with no DNA, the TCRdb D assignment of TRBD1 cannot be verified. CDR1 and CDR2 (germline): SGHNT, YYREEE (reference sequence). The CDR3 runs to 14 residues.

Frequency places this clonotype as medium-sized. The chain combines TRBV18 with TRBJ2-2. The CDR3 sequence is 16 residues long. CDR1 KGHSH and CDR2 LQKENI come from the germline V gene. CDR3 loop: CASSPSDVANTGELFF. The complete variable domain, with remaining parts taken from reference TRBV18 and TRBJ2-2, reads NAGVMQNPRHLVRRRGQEARLRCSPMKGHSHVYWYRQLPEEGLKFMVYLQKENIIDESGMPKERFSAEFPKEGPSILRIQQVVRGDSAAYFCASSPSDVANTGELFFGEGSRLTVL.

Considering frequency, this clonotype is medium-sized. The genes are TRBV19 and TRBJ1-2; TCRdb indicates TRBD1, and absent DNA this call remains unverified. The CDR3 totals 13 residues. The germline gives CDR1 LNHDA, CDR2 SQIVND (reference sequence). The CDR3 spells CATTLTGEYGYTF. Looking up the rest from reference TRBV19 and TRBJ1-2 gives the full variable domain: DGGITQSPKYLFRKEGQNVTLSCEQNLNHDAMYWYRQDPGQGLRLIYYSQIVNDFQKGDIAEGYSVSREKKESFPLTVTSAQKNPTAFYLCATTLTGEYGYTFGSGTRLTVV.

The chain employs TRBV10-1 and TRBJ2-3. This CDR3 comprises 14 residues. The V gene's germline CDR1 is WNHNN and CDR2 SYGVQD (reference sequence). The CDR3 is CASSETHTADTQYF.

This clonotype is labeled medium-sized based on frequency. The chain has TRBV7-6 and TRBJ2-5; TCRdb names TRBD2, which stays unverified in the absence of DNA. The CDR3 covers 13 residues. Looked up from germline, CDR1 is SGHVS and CDR2 is FNYEAQ. CDR3 sequence reads: CASSAAGEETQYF.